This T cell receptor beta chain was sequenced in a study of cytomegalovirus exposure and HLA in healthy donors (dated by TCRdb to between 2016 and 2019). For the wider study: An earlier analysis of approximately 600 of the donors reported roughly 300 Gb of sequence data and more than 90 million unique TCR beta sequences from some 180 million T cells. Because of strong linkage in the cohort, roughly 5 DR-DQ haplotypes were treated as single units for association and clustering. In a later analysis, previously published TCR beta repertoires from more than 500 donors were re-analyzed and high-resolution HLA genotyping was added so that TCR occurrence patterns could be studied. Using immunosequencing, the study profiled T cell repertoires from fewer than 700 subjects and related those repertoires to cytomegalovirus serostatus. In an earlier analysis of roughly 540 of the donors, high-throughput TCR beta sequencing was used to judge whether each TCR beta V gene segment behaved as functional or pseudogenic. Among about 400 genotyped donors of the cohort, an average of about 220,000 unique TCR beta nucleotide sequences was sequenced per donor, of which 15% to 20% were non-productive. In the later analysis, no new phenotypic data were used to find candidate immune exposures; instead, reliance was placed on TCR beta sequences and their occurrence across donors. Of the roughly 400 genotyped donors, over 65% fell in the genetic ancestry cluster associated with self-reported Caucasian donors. The number of typed donors differed by locus: about 629-630 for A, B, C, DRB1 and DQB1; approximately 540 for DQA1; 606 for DPA1; and some 430 for DPB1. Alongside the repertoire data, information on donor age, sex, ethnicity and CMV serostatus was compiled. Approximately 310 gigabases of sequencing data and roughly 81 million unique TCR sequences made up an early release that covered fewer than 650 HLA-typed donors. A later genetic analysis took genome-wide SNP genotypes for about three fifths of the 666 donors and used that subset as a discovery cohort. The study combined high-throughput TCR immunosequencing, statistical association of individual TCRs with disease status, and machine learning to predict cytomegalovirus infection status. In addition to the first cohort of 666 subjects, a separate validation cohort of approximately 130 different subjects was used. Both class I and class II loci were covered by HLA typing, at four-digit resolution. The study aimed to test whether signatures of past pathogen exposure could be identified by cataloging public T cell receptors. All discovery cohort repertoires had been generated on a single sequencing platform. General study outcomes and caveats: In vitro tests confirmed that a few of the cytomegalovirus-associated TCR beta chains recognize cytomegalovirus antigens. When HLA alleles, especially DR and DQ, strongly co-occurred, attributing TCR associations to individual alleles was difficult. Because the 87-base-pair reads could not distinguish some IMGT-functional V segments, including TRBV6-2 and TRBV6-3, those segments were excluded. In a later analysis, around 17,000 TCR beta sequences were associated with specific HLA alleles at a false discovery rate of 0.05. Compared with the approximately 720-donor mean, donors in an Asian-associated ancestry cluster had fewer N-insertions in productive TCRs, according to a later genetic analysis. In a later analysis, HLA-associated TCR beta chains were found to be more clonally expanded and to have lower generation probabilities than equally common non-associated chains. While some public TCRs were present in many individuals, most TCR sequences turned up only very rarely across donors. The study gave a list of 150 to 200 TCR beta chains associated with cytomegalovirus. V-gene and J-gene trimming of TCR beta chains was associated with a missense DCLRE1C variant in a later genetic analysis, and the association was replicated in an independent cohort. The only immune exposure information available for the cohort was CMV serostatus. In a later analysis, most CMV-associated TCR beta chains were found to appear HLA-restricted, with HLA associations seemingly driven largely by CMV exposure. According to the authors, the approach could potentially be generalized to other disease states and immunological phenotypes. Because some donors lacked HLA typing at each locus, the association tests relied only on the typed subset. A further reported finding was that TCR beta sequences accurately predicted the HLA-A and HLA-B alleles for most subjects in the first cohort. Sequencing depth was assumed to be roughly uniform across donors in the presence/absence analyses, though that assumption may not hold. A group of highly shared sequence variants was considered likely to be a technical artifact of the sequencing pipeline. A later analysis reported that several top co-occurrence clusters appeared linked to parvovirus B19, influenza, CMV and Epstein-Barr virus. The classifier was reported to diagnose cytomegalovirus status with high specificity and sensitivity in both the original and validation cohorts. Because counts were too low, 15 to 20 rarely observed V segments, including chromosome 9 orphons, were left out of the earlier analysis of 587 of the donors. Correlated functional status among segregating V segments might be attributable to linkage disequilibrium, but an unknown experimental factor could not be ruled out. In a later analysis, TCR association rates were found to vary across HLA loci, with the most associated TCRs seen for DRB1 alleles and the fewest for HLA-C alleles. Broadly in line with IMGT annotations, most TCR beta V segments showed up in productive rearrangements about 87% or about 30% of the time in an earlier analysis of approximately 600 of the donors. The cohort was sequenced for TCR beta chains only, and without alpha or paired-chain data the features that could be detected were limited.

V and J are trimmed by 5 bases and 5 bases, and the gene matches miss 5 bases of the junction. The CDR3 runs 14 residues from the cysteine to the phenylalanine. Only the CDR3 portion is preserved as DNA: 42 bases, with reading frame beginning at the first base. Per the germline V gene, MDHEN is the CDR1 and SYDVKM is the CDR2. Libraries were made using the immunoSEQ multiplex PCR assay. The multiplex PCR relied on a mix of 60 forward primers for TCR Vbeta segments and 13 reverse primers for TCR Jbeta segments. The CDR3 region of rearranged TCR beta genes was amplified from genomic DNA by a multiplex PCR assay. On the Illumina HiSeq System, the amplified TCR beta libraries were sequenced as 87-base-pair reads. On the study's bioinformatics: Across the 666 repertoires, a later analysis counted some 80 million unique TCR beta chains, around 11 million of which were shared by at least two donors. A nearest-neighbor algorithm error-corrected the raw reads and collapsed the reads into unique sequences, merging closely related sequences to remove PCR and sequencing errors. To assign V, D and J gene segments, CDR3 sequences were aligned to IMGT reference sequences. For a sequence to be retained, at least a six-nucleotide match to both a V gene segment and a J gene segment was required. A rearrangement was called productive if the CDR3 had no stop codons and remained in frame with V and J, and every other rearrangement was called non-productive. Following IMGT convention, CDR3 was defined as the stretch from the second conserved V-encoded cysteine to the conserved J-encoded phenylalanine. Sequences without an unambiguous match to a single V gene segment were excluded from the earlier analysis of 500 to 700 of the donors. In an earlier analysis of several hundred of the donors, V segments were called functional above 56.7% productive rearrangements and were called segregating when the between-donor standard deviation exceeded 5%. A statistical classification framework was built for diagnosing cytomegalovirus status from the catalog of TCR beta chain sequences. In a later analysis, TCR nucleotide sequences were compared against IMGT/GENE-DB human TR gene sequences so that V and J genes could be assigned. In a later analysis, CDR3 sequences and most-parsimonious VDJ recombination scenarios were assigned using the TCRdist pipeline. A later analysis defined each TCR beta chain by its CDR3 amino acid sequence plus V-gene family, and excluded reads lacking a unique V-gene family. A later analysis removed roughly 590 highly shared, low-generation-probability nucleotide sequences to deal with suspected cross-contamination and a sequencing artifact. A later analysis calculated a clonal expansion index for each public chain from normalized within-repertoire ranks of inferred template counts. In a later analysis, generation probabilities were computed with a VDJ recombination model fitted to out-of-frame rearrangements, and the resulting probabilities were checked against IGoR. In a later analysis, hypergeometric tests were used to score TCR-TCR, TCR-HLA and TCR-CMV co-occurrence, with a repertoire-size bias correction applied to TCR pairs. A later analysis estimated false discovery rates by permuting HLA or CMV assignments 20 times. In a later analysis, co-occurring TCRs were grouped using DBSCAN, with TCRdist sequence similarity added in when clustering inside HLA-allele-positive subsets. Repertoires with fewer than 30,000 or more than 120,000 public chains, plus five repertoires with anomalous nucleotide sharing, were excluded from co-occurrence clustering. The clones in this table, taken by TCRdb from immuneACCESS, are in-frame only. Not every clone is retained; where verified, under half of the shortfall comes from an unresolved V gene, and the cause of the rest is unknown. D and trimming were read from the DNA, whereas the V and J calls and clone size are those reported in that table. This specimen's table enumerates more than 200,000 clones. Under 1% of the sample is taken by the ten largest.

On this clone: There is no known antigen for this receptor.

The cohort comprised 550 to 700 healthy bone marrow donors. At the time of sampling, every cohort member was nominally healthy, though immune exposures that went unrecorded were likely present. The donor tested CMV seropositive and was one of the 289 seropositive cohort members. Every donor gave a peripheral blood sample, and the peripheral blood mononuclear cells from that sample were used for TCR beta sequencing. The Qiagen DNeasy Blood Extraction Kit was used to extract genomic DNA from the blood cell samples. Sequencing input: PBMCs. The V gene is TRBV28 and the J gene is TRBJ1-2; 10 middle bases align to TRBD1. The sequence was collected from a young woman in good health and CMV-seropositive. The nucleotide sequence is given as TGTGCCAGCAGTCCGGGACAGGGGATTTATGGCTACACCTTC. Its protein is CASSPGQGIYGYTF.